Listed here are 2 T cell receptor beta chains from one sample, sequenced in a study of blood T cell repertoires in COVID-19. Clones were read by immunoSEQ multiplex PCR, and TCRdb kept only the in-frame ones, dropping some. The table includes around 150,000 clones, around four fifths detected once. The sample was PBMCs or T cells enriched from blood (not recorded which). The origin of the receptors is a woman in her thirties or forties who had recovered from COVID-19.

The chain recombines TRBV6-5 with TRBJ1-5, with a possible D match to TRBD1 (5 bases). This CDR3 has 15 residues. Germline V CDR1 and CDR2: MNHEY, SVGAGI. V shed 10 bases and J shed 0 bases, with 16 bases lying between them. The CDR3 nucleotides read TGTGCCACTCGAGTTACGGGGGGTAGCAATCAGCCCCAGCATTTT. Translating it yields CATRVTGGSNQPQHF.

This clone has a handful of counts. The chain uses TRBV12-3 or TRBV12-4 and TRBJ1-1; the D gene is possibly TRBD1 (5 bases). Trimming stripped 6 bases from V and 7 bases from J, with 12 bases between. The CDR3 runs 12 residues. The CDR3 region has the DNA TGTGCCAGCAGCCCCGGGGGTAATGAAGCTTTCTTT. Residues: CASSPGGNEAFF.